The next 25 T cell receptor beta chains were all read from a single sample in a study of T-cell reconstitution after alpha-beta-depleted transplantation in children. Construction of the TCRbeta library involved unique molecular identifiers. TCRdb ran MiXCR on the PCR reads and lists one entry per CDR3 protein. The sample lists about 340,000 distinct CDR3 sequences; about 14% were seen once. Sample: PBMCs, taken from the stem cell graft. These receptors were obtained from a human donor who donated a stem cell graft to a child with Fanconi anemia.

The chain uses TRBV5-1 and TRBJ1-1; D is uncertain. Germline-derived CDR1 and CDR2 are SGHRS and YFSETQ. V was clipped by 1 base and J by 0 bases, with 10 bases between them. This CDR3 has 15 residues. Written as DNA, the CDR3 is TGCGCCAGCAGCTTGAATTCAGGCATGAACACTGAAGCTTTCTTT. This encodes CASSLNSGMNTEAFF.

This clonotype turned up a few times. The gene calls are TRBV18 and TRBJ2-3; a possible D gene is TRBD2 (5 bases). Trimming removed 8 bases from V and 1 base from J, with 10 bases in between. The CDR3 is 13 residues long. Germline V lookup: CDR1 KGHSH, CDR2 LQKENI. CDR3 sequence reads: CASLSGGTDTQYF. The CDR3 DNA is TGTGCCAGCCTATCCGGGGGCACAGATACGCAGTATTTT.

The table lists this clonotype with a few counts. The V and J genes are TRBV27 and TRBJ2-2; D not certain. Germline CDR1 reads MNHEY; CDR2 reads SMNVEV (reference sequence). There are 14 residues in the CDR3. Deletions cut 1 base from V and 2 bases from J, with 5 bases between. In nucleotides, the CDR3 is TGTGCCAGCAGTTTATGGGTTAACACCGGGGAGCTGTTTTTT. Translated: CASSLWVNTGELFF.

This clonotype was observed at least ten times. This rearrangement joins TRBV12-3 or TRBV12-4 to TRBJ2-1; no clear D. This CDR3 spans 16 amino acids. The ends were cut back, 6 bases at V and 2 bases at J, with 17 bases in the middle. The CDR3 bases are TGTGCCAGCAGCCCAAGGGCTGGCCTTACCTACAATGAGCAGTTCTTC. Its translation is CASSPRAGLTYNEQFF.

The rearrangement links TRBV5-1 to TRBJ1-1; D may be TRBD1 (5 bases). The CDR3 covers 14 residues. The V end lost 6 bases, the J end lost 1 base, and 13 bases lay between the germline ends. Looked up from germline, CDR1 is SGHRS and CDR2 is YFSETQ. Written as DNA, the CDR3 is TGCGCCAGCAAATCTATTCAGGGGAACACTGAAGCTTTCTTT. This translates into CASKSIQGNTEAFF.

The chain links TRBV18 to TRBJ2-2; no clear D. V lost 2 bases to trimming and J lost 5 bases, with 6 bases between them. Germline CDR1 KGHSH, CDR2 LQKENI. This CDR3 is 13 amino acids long. The CDR3 region has the DNA TGTGCCAGCTCACCAGATCAGACCGGGGAGCTGTTTTTT. Translation: CASSPDQTGELFF.

The rearrangement links TRBV18 to TRBJ1-1; D ambiguous. The CDR3 has 15 amino acids. CDR1 and CDR2 (germline): KGHSH, LQKENI. With 5 bases removed from V and 1 base from J, the gap between germline ends came to 14 bases. The CDR3: CASSSSTGENTEAFF. Here the CDR3 DNA reads TGTGCCAGCTCATCATCGACCGGAGAGAACACTGAAGCTTTCTTT.

The chain combines TRBV30 with TRBJ1-5; D unclear. Germline V CDR1 and CDR2: GTSNPN, SVGIG (reference sequence). The V end lost 0 bases, the J end lost 5 bases, and 8 bases lay between the germline ends. The CDR3 consists of 13 residues. CDR3: CAWSVQVDQPQHF. In DNA form, the CDR3 reads TGTGCCTGGAGTGTACAAGTGGATCAGCCCCAGCATTTT.

This clonotype has a count of ten or more. V is TRBV4-2 and J is TRBJ1-6, with D unresolved. Trimming left V 0 bases short and J 9 bases short, with 12 bases between. Germline lookup yields CDR1 LGHNA and CDR2 YNFKEQ. This CDR3 region has 15 residues. This CDR3 reads CASSQEVVGSSPLHF. The CDR3 coding sequence is TGTGCCAGCAGCCAAGAGGTGGTGGGCAGTTCACCCCTCCACTTT.

This clonotype was picked up a small number of times. CDR3 in amino acids: CSGLAGGTNEQFF. CDR3 nucleotides: TGCAGCGGGCTAGCGGGGGGTACCAATGAGCAGTTCTTC. The V call is TRBV29-1, the J call TRBJ2-1; 11 nucleotides agree with TRBD2. The junction had 5 bases not matched to a gene; V was cut back by 7 bases and J by 6 bases. CDR3 length equals 13 residues. Germline CDR1 and CDR2: SQVTM and ANQGSEA.

The rearrangement joins TRBV5-1 to TRBJ2-1, with 10 bases that match TRBD1. The germline CDR1 and CDR2 sequences are SGHRS and YFSETQ. The CDR3 totals 17 residues. Trimming took 4 bases from V and 10 from J; bases not matched to a gene: 17. The CDR3 bases are TGCGCCAGCAGCCTTGGGCAGAGGACAGGGGGAGGTCCCGAGCAGTTCTTC. It specifies CASSLGQRTGGGPEQFF.

The V gene is TRBV6-2 or TRBV6-3, the J gene TRBJ1-1; D unclear. The germline gives CDR1 MNHEY, CDR2 SVGEGT. This CDR3 has 14 amino acids. Trimming cost V 0 bases and J 3 bases, with 8 bases left between them. The CDR3 reads CASSYSFGDTEAFF. DNA of the CDR3: TGTGCCAGCAGTTACTCGTTTGGGGACACTGAAGCTTTCTTT.

The chain is built from TRBV6-1 and TRBJ2-2, with 7 bases matching TRBD1. The CDR3 is made up of 14 amino acids. CDR1 and CDR2 (germline): MNHNS, SASEGT. The V segment lost 6 bases and the J segment 3 bases; nucleotides outside the gene matches: 4. The CDR3: CASRPTGYTGELFF. In DNA form, the CDR3 reads TGTGCCAGCAGGCCGACAGGGTACACCGGGGAGCTGTTTTTT.

The rearrangement uses TRBV11-2 and TRBJ1-1; unclear D gene. This CDR3 has 15 residues. V was clipped by 2 bases and J by 1 base, with 11 bases between them. The germline V gene has CDR1 SGHAT and CDR2 FQNNGV. The CDR3 DNA reads TGTGCCAGCAGCTTAATAGGTTGGACGAACACTGAAGCTTTCTTT. It specifies CASSLIGWTNTEAFF.

The chain links TRBV30 to TRBJ1-5, with D unresolved. CDR1 GTSNPN and CDR2 SVGIG come from the germline V gene (reference sequence). V lost 0 bases, J lost 2 bases, and 11 bases lay in between. CDR3 length equals 15 residues. The CDR3 DNA reads as TGTGCCTGGAGTGTAGGGCTTTCGGGCAATCAGCCCCAGCATTTT. Its translation is CAWSVGLSGNQPQHF.

Ten or more counts support this clonotype. CDR3 protein: CATSREGGRFGGELFF. In nucleotides, the CDR3 is TGTGCCACCAGCAGAGAGGGGGGGCGCTTCGGCGGGGAGCTGTTTTTT. The rearrangement uses TRBV15 and TRBJ2-2; D is possibly TRBD2 (7 bases). The length of the CDR3 is 16 residues. Germline V lookup: CDR1 LNHNV, CDR2 YYDKDF (reference sequence). V was trimmed by 0 bases and J by 7 bases, leaving 15 bases between them.

This clonotype was found a few times. The chain joins TRBV2 to TRBJ1-6; perhaps TRBD1 as D (5 bases). CDR3 length: 13 amino acids. V gave up 8 bases and J gave up 10 bases, with 15 bases separating them. The germline V gene encodes CDR1 SNHLY and CDR2 FYNNEI. CDR3 in amino acids: CASSLEGRSPLHF. CDR3 bases: TGTGCCAGCTCCCTAGAGGGACGCTCACCCCTCCACTTT.

At least ten counts were recorded for this clonotype. The V call is TRBV15, the J call TRBJ1-4; D is undetermined. The CDR3 is 15 residues long. Trimming cost V 0 bases and J 4 bases, with 9 bases left between them. CDR1 and CDR2 (germline): LNHNV, YYDKDF (reference sequence). This CDR3 reads CATSRDRRDNEKLFF. CDR3 nucleotide sequence: TGTGCCACCAGCAGAGATCGGAGAGATAATGAAAAACTGTTTTTT.

The J gene is TRBJ1-4, the V gene TRBV15, with a tentative D call TRBD1 (5 bases). Germline assignment: CDR1 LNHNV and CDR2 YYDKDF (reference sequence). CDR3 length equals 15 residues. Trimming removed 4 bases from V and 4 bases from J, with 13 bases in between. In DNA form, the CDR3 reads TGTGCCACCAGCAATCCCCAGGGTAATAATGAAAAACTGTTTTTT. Translation gives CATSNPQGNNEKLFF.

The genes are TRBV10-2 and TRBJ1-2; D gene ambiguous. Deletions cut 8 bases from V and 8 bases from J, with 18 bases between. The CDR3 runs to 13 residues. Germline-derived CDR1 and CDR2 are WSHSY and SAAADI. The CDR3 coding sequence is TGCGCCAGCCTGGGCGAGGGTGCGGGAGGCTACACCTTC. Amino acid sequence: CASLGEGAGGYTF.

This clonotype occurred a few times. The V gene is TRBV5-4, the J gene TRBJ2-1; 14 bases line up with TRBD2. The CDR3 spans 15 residues. Germline loops: CDR1 SGHNT, CDR2 YYREEE (reference sequence). The junction had 5 bases not matched to a gene; V was cut back by 4 bases and J by 8 bases. The CDR3 here is CASSRRLAGGHEQFF. Here the CDR3 DNA reads TGTGCCAGCAGCCGGAGACTAGCGGGGGGGCATGAGCAGTTCTTC.

The rearrangement joins TRBV29-1 to TRBJ2-1; D may be TRBD2 (6 bases). Trimming removed 6 bases from V and 0 bases from J, with 15 bases in between. Germline assignment: CDR1 SQVTM and CDR2 ANQGSEA. The CDR3 sequence is 15 residues long. CDR3 DNA sequence: TGCAGCGTCCCCGGGGGACTTACCTCCTACAATGAGCAGTTCTTC. This gives the protein CSVPGGLTSYNEQFF.

The V call is TRBV7-2, the J call TRBJ2-7; D is perhaps TRBD2 (7 bases). The germline V and J ends were trimmed by 5 bases and 3 bases, with 17 bases remaining between them. Germline CDR1 is SGHTA and CDR2 is FQGNSA. The CDR3 extends over 15 amino acids. CDR3 sequence (DNA): TGTGCCAGCAGCCGGGGGGCCACGGTGGACTACGAGCAGTACTTC. This codes for CASSRGATVDYEQYF. Variable domain in full (rest from reference TRBV7-2 and TRBJ2-7): GAGVSQSPSNKVTEKGKDVELRCDPISGHTALYWYRQSLGQGLEFLIYFQGNSAPDKSGLPSDRFSAERTGGSVSTLTIQRTQQEDSAVYLCASSRGATVDYEQYFGPGTRLTVT.

This clonotype was seen a handful of times. CDR3 amino acids: CASSLMGVAGELFF. CDR3 bases: TGTGCCAGCAGTTTAATGGGGGTCGCCGGGGAGCTGTTTTTT. This chain joins TRBV12-3 or TRBV12-4 and TRBJ2-2; D tentatively fits TRBD1 or TRBD2 (5 bases each). The CDR3 has 14 amino acids. V was cut by 2 bases and J by 6 bases, with 10 bases left in between.

The sample holds a few counts of this clonotype. V is TRBV4-2 and J is TRBJ2-7; 7 nucleotides line up with TRBD2. There are 14 residues in the CDR3. The germline gives CDR1 LGHNA, CDR2 YNFKEQ. Germline trimming cut 4 bases from V and 5 bases from J; bases unmatched to any gene: 8. The CDR3 sequence is CASSLRGGVDEQYF. CDR3 sequence (DNA): TGTGCCAGCAGCCTGCGTGGGGGGGTCGACGAGCAGTACTTC.